These T cell receptor beta chains were read from a single sample in a study of CD8 T cells in Susac syndrome. One entry per CDR3 protein, called by TCRdb with MiXCR from the immunoSEQ multiplex PCR reads. The profile shows about 140,000 distinct CDR3 sequences, around 94% of them singletons. The source material was CD8+ T cells from PBMCs. These TCRs come from a human donor in good health. CDR3s include the opening cysteine and the closing phenylalanine or tryptophan. The order of the fields is V gene, D gene, CDR3 length, clone size, J gene, CDR3 DNA, CDR3 protein. A D gene is named only where the DNA matches it firmly. The size of a clone is reported for some rows only, either as once, few or many, or as a class for expanded clones.

>TRBV27|.|14|few|TRBJ2-7
TGTGCCAGCAGTTTTGTTGCGGACTCCTACGAGCAGTACTTC
CASSFVADSYEQYF
>TRBV27|.|14|.|TRBJ2-6
TGTGCCAGCAGTTTATACCCTGGGGCCAACGTCCTGACTTTC
CASSLYPGANVLTF
>TRBV29-1|.|10|.|TRBJ1-2
TGCAGCGTTAGGACGTGGGGCTACACCTTC
CSVRTWGYTF
>TRBV7-9|.|17|.|TRBJ2-7
TGTGCCAGCGAATCTTACCGGAACAGGGACAAGCTCTACGAGCAGTACTTC
CASESYRNRDKLYEQYF
>TRBV20-1|TRBD2|13|few|TRBJ2-1
TGCAGTGCGGGGACTAGGAACTACAATGAGCAGTTCTTC
CSAGTRNYNEQFF
>TRBV12-3/TRBV12-4|TRBD2|16|.|TRBJ2-2
TGTGCCAGCAGTCCCCTAGCGGGGACGGGCACCGGGGAGCTGTTTTTT
CASSPLAGTGTGELFF
>TRBV29-1|TRBD2|17|.|TRBJ2-1
TGCAGCGTTGACGACAGCGGGAGGGCCAGGTTGGGGAATGAGCAGTTCTTC
CSVDDSGRARLGNEQFF
>TRBV18|TRBD1|14|.|TRBJ2-3
TGTGCCAGCTCACCACAGGGGGCAGTAGATACGCAGTATTTT
CASSPQGAVDTQYF
>TRBV20-1|.|16|.|TRBJ2-7
TGCAGTGCCGGGACTCCCTTGTCCGCTGACTCCTACGAGCAGTACTTC
CSAGTPLSADSYEQYF
>TRBV25-1|.|16|.|TRBJ2-6
TGTGCCAGCAGGGAGGGCGTCTTCTCTGGGGCCAACGTCCTGACTTTC
CASREGVFSGANVLTF
>TRBV28|.|13|.|TRBJ2-5
TGTGCCAGCAGTTTCCAAAACGGGGAGACCCAGTACTTC
CASSFQNGETQYF
>TRBV19|TRBD2|14|.|TRBJ2-1
TGTGCCAGTAGCCTAACTAGCGCATACAATGAGCAGTTCTTC
CASSLTSAYNEQFF
>TRBV9|TRBD2|19|.|TRBJ2-1
TGTGCCAGCAGCGGGAGAGATAGAACTAGCGGGAGATTAGACAATGAGCAGTTCTTC
CASSGRDRTSGRLDNEQFF
>TRBV29-1|TRBD1|14|.|TRBJ2-2
TGCAGCGTTGACCGGGACAGGGGCACCGGGGAGCTGTTTTTT
CSVDRDRGTGELFF
>TRBV7-9|TRBD2|14|.|TRBJ2-1
TGTGCCAGCAGTCCTACGGGAGGAGGCAATGAGCAGTTCTTC
CASSPTGGGNEQFF
>TRBV20-1|TRBD2|14|.|TRBJ2-1
TGCAGTGCTTTGACTAGCGGGAGTAGCAATGAGCAGTTCTTC
CSALTSGSSNEQFF
>TRBV28|.|15|.|TRBJ2-6
TGTGCCAGCCGAGGACGGTACTCTGGGGCCAACGTCCTGACTTTC
CASRGRYSGANVLTF
>TRBV15|TRBD1|15|once|TRBJ2-2
TGTGCCACCAGCAGCGGACAGGGACGGGTCGGGGAGCTGTTTTTT
CATSSGQGRVGELFF
>TRBV24-1|.|13|.|TRBJ2-5
TGTGCCACCAGTGAACGTCTCCAAGAGACCCAGTACTTC
CATSERLQETQYF
>TRBV30|TRBD2|14|.|TRBJ2-1
TGTGCCTGGAGTGAGGCTAGCGGGGCAAATGAGCAGTTCTTC
CAWSEASGANEQFF
>TRBV6-4|.|13|.|TRBJ2-7
TGTGCCAGCCCTGTTAGAGGGAAACACGAGCAGTACTTC
CASPVRGKHEQYF
>TRBV27|.|14|.|TRBJ2-3
TGTGCCAGCGGCCGCATCGGTTTCACAGATACGCAGTATTTT
CASGRIGFTDTQYF
>TRBV29-1|.|12|.|TRBJ2-2
TGCAGCGTTGCCTCGGGGACCGGGGAGCTGTTTTTT
CSVASGTGELFF
>TRBV25-1|.|12|.|TRBJ2-7
TGTGCCAGCAGTGCAGGAGGATCCGAGCAGTACTTC
CASSAGGSEQYF
>TRBV30|TRBD2|14|.|TRBJ2-7
TGTGCCTGGAGTGCGGGACTAGCGGCCTACGAGCAGTACTTC
CAWSAGLAAYEQYF
>TRBV27|.|15|.|TRBJ1-4
TGTGCCAGCAGTTTAGCTGGGGAGTTGGGCGAAAAACTGTTTTTT
CASSLAGELGEKLFF
>TRBV2|TRBD1|15|.|TRBJ2-7
TGTGCCAGCAGCCTGGGACAGGAAAGCTCCTACGAGCAGTACTTC
CASSLGQESSYEQYF
>TRBV7-9|TRBD2|15|.|TRBJ2-1
TGTGCCAGCAGCTGGGGACTAGCGGGAGTTGATGAGCAGTTCTTC
CASSWGLAGVDEQFF
>TRBV30|.|12|.|TRBJ2-1
TGTGCCTGGAGGGGTCCAAGGGTTGAGCAGTTCTTC
CAWRGPRVEQFF
>TRBV30|.|12|.|TRBJ2-1
TGTGCCTGGAGTGTAGGGGACACGGAGCAGTTCTTC
CAWSVGDTEQFF
>TRBV13|TRBD2|15|.|TRBJ2-5
TGTGCCAGCAGCTTTTCTAGCGGGGAACAAGAGACCCAGTACTTC
CASSFSSGEQETQYF
>TRBV9|TRBD1|13|.|TRBJ2-7
TGTGCCAGCAGCGCGGCAGGGGGCTACGAGCAGTACTTC
CASSAAGGYEQYF
>TRBV30|.|14|.|TRBJ1-1
TGTGCCTGGAGGATTCCCCTGACAGACACTGAAGCTTCCTTT
CAWRIPLTDTEASF
>TRBV4-3|.|16|.|TRBJ2-5
TGCGCCAGCAGCCAAGTACTAGGAGGGGGCCAAGAGACCCAGTACTTC
CASSQVLGGGQETQYF
>TRBV20-1|TRBD2|15|.|TRBJ2-7
TGCAGTGCTAGAGATCGACTAGCGGGTCTCGACGAGCAGTACTTC
CSARDRLAGLDEQYF
>TRBV29-1|.|13|.|TRBJ2-3
TGCAGTCATACCGTGGCATACACAGATACGCAGTATTTT
CSHTVAYTDTQYF
>TRBV20-1|.|14|.|TRBJ1-1
TGCAGTGCTAGAGTCTTGGCAAAATCGGCTGAAGCTTTCTTT
CSARVLAKSAEAFF
>TRBV28|TRBD2|11|.|TRBJ2-1
TGTGCCAGCAGTCCGGGACTAGTACAGTTCTTC
CASSPGLVQFF
>TRBV7-9|.|12|.|TRBJ2-3
TGTGCCAGCAGTCCTGGCACAGATACGCAGTATTTT
CASSPGTDTQYF
>TRBV20-1|.|15|.|TRBJ1-1
TGCAGTGCTGAGGAGGCGGGGGGTGTAGACACTGAAGCTTTCTTT
CSAEEAGGVDTEAFF
>TRBV12-3/TRBV12-4|TRBD2|12|.|TRBJ2-1
TGTGCCAGCGCGGGGGGGCTCAATGAGCAGTTCTTC
CASAGGLNEQFF
>TRBV2|TRBD1|15|.|TRBJ1-2
TGTGCCAGCAGCGACCCGGGACAGGGGGCTGGTGGCTACACCTTC
CASSDPGQGAGGYTF
>TRBV29-1|.|15|.|TRBJ1-2
TGCAGCGTAGAGACAGCGGAACTTACTAACTATGGCTACACCTTC
CSVETAELTNYGYTF
>TRBV2|.|10|.|TRBJ1-2
TGTGCCAGCTGGACAGATGGCTACACCTTC
CASWTDGYTF
>TRBV15|.|11|.|TRBJ2-7
TGTGCCACCAGCAGCGGCTACGAGCAGTACTTC
CATSSGYEQYF